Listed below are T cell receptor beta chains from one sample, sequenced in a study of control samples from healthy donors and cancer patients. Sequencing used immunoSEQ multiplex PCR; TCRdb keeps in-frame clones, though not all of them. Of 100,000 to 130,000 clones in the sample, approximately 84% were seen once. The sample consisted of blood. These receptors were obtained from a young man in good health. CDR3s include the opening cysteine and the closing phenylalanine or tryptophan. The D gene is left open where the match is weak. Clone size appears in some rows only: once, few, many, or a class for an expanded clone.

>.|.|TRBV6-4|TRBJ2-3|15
CASSESRASTDTQYF
TGTGCCAGCAGTGAGAGTAGGGCTAGCACAGATACGCAGTATTTT
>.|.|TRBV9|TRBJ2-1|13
CASSGDGGTEQFF
TGTGCCAGCAGCGGCGATGGGGGGACTGAGCAGTTCTTC
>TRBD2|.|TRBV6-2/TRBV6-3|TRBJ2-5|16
CASSLGLAGAWETQYF
TGTGCCAGCAGCCTCGGACTAGCGGGGGCCTGGGAGACCCAGTACTTC
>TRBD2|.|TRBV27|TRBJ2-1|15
CASSGGGGGYNEQFF
TGTGCCAGCTCGGGGGGGGGCGGGGGCTACAATGAGCAGTTCTTC
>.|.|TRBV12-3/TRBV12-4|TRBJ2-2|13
CASSWEGAGELFF
TGTGCCAGCAGTTGGGAAGGGGCTGGGGAGCTGTTTTTT
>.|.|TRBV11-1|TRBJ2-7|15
CASSLGGGTAYEQYF
TGTGCCAGCAGCTTAGGAGGGGGGACTGCCTACGAGCAGTACTTC
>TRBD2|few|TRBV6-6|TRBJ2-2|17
CASSPGLAGENTGELFF
TGTGCCAGCAGTCCGGGACTAGCGGGGGAGAACACCGGGGAGCTGTTTTTT
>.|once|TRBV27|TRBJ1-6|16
CASSLTSTGGNSPLHF
TGTGCCAGCAGTTTAACGAGTACTGGGGGTAATTCACCCCTCCACTTT
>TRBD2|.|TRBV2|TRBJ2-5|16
CASSPPGLGGEETQYF
TGTGCCAGCAGTCCGCCTGGACTAGGAGGAGAAGAGACCCAGTACTTC
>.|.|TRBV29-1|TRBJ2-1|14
CSVPRTVTSNEQFF
TGCAGCGTCCCTAGGACAGTTACTAGCAATGAGCAGTTCTTC
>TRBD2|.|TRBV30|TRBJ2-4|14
CACPAGGDGNIQYF
TGTGCCTGCCCGGCGGGGGGCGATGGAAACATTCAGTACTTC